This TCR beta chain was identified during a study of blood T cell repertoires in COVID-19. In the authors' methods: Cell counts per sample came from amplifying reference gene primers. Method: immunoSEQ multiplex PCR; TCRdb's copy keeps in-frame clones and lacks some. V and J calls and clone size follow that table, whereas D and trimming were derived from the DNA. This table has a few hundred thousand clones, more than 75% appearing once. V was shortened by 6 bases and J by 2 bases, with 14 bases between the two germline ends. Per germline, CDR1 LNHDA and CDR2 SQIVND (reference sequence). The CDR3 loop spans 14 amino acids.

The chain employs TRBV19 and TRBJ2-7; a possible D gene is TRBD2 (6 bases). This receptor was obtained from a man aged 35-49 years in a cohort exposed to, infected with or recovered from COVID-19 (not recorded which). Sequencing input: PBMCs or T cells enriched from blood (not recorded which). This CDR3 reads CASRDTGRTYEQYF. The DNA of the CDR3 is TGTGCCAGTAGAGACACGGGGAGGACCTACGAGCAGTACTTC.